This T cell receptor (beta chain) appears in the sequencing data of a study of blood T cell repertoires in COVID-19. Data came from immunoSEQ multiplex PCR; TCRdb stores just in-frame clones and leaves some out. The sample records 150,000 or so clones, about four fifths being singletons. Enrolled during active infection, Seattle patients were then followed longitudinally. CDR3 length equals 15 residues. Losses at the gene ends were 2 bases for V and 9 bases for J; bases not matched to a gene: 8. Per germline, CDR1 SGHTA and CDR2 FQGTGA. Sequencing was done on a sample of peripheral blood. This chain connects TRBV7-3 to TRBJ2-1, with 9 positions matching TRBD2. This clonotype was obtained from a woman in her fifties or sixties with COVID-19, enrolled during active disease. CDR3 DNA: TGTGCCAGCAGCTTAGCGGGAGGGTGGATGAGTGAGCAGTTCTTC. Its protein product is CASSLAGGWMSEQFF. The variable domain in full, completed from reference TRBV7-3 and TRBJ2-1, reads GAGVSQTPSNKVTEKGKYVELRCDPISGHTALYWYRQSLGQGPEFLIYFQGTGAADDSGLPNDRFFAVRPEGSVSTLKIQRTERGDSAVYLCASSLAGGWMSEQFFGPGTRLTVL.